A selection of T cell receptor beta chains follows, all from one sample in a study of cytomegalovirus exposure and HLA in healthy donors. Generated by immunoSEQ multiplex PCR, the TCRdb table keeps only in-frame clones and is missing some. The sample data list 130,000 to 150,000 clones. The sequenced material came from PBMCs. These receptors were collected from a woman between 45 and 65 years old in good health and CMV-seronegative. The CDR3 runs from the conserved cysteine through the conserved F or W. The order of the fields is CDR3 length, V gene, J gene, D gene, CDR3 DNA, CDR3 protein. D genes are given only for firm matches.

>11|TRBV5-6|TRBJ2-7|-
TGTGCCAGCAGCCGGTCCCACGAGCAGTACTTC
CASSRSHEQYF
>12|TRBV28|TRBJ1-1|-
TGTGCCAGCAGACTAGGGGGCACTGAAGCTTTCTTT
CASRLGGTEAFF
>14|TRBV18|TRBJ2-7|TRBD1
TGTGCCAGCTCATCTGGACAGGGGGGCTACGAGCAGTACTTC
CASSSGQGGYEQYF
>19|TRBV19|TRBJ2-7|TRBD2
TGTGCCAGTAGTCCCCTGCTTGGGGGTAGCGGGCCAAGCTCCTACGAGCAGTACTTC
CASSPLLGGSGPSSYEQYF
>14|TRBV2|TRBJ1-1|-
TGTGCCAGCAGTGATTACAGGATGAACACTGAAGCTTTCTTT
CASSDYRMNTEAFF
>19|TRBV5-1|TRBJ2-7|TRBD1
TGCGCCAGCAGCGCGGTTCAAACAGGGGCCACGAGCAGGGGCCTGAGGCAGTACTTC
CASSAVQTGATSRGLRQYF
>19|TRBV27|TRBJ2-7|TRBD2
TGTGCCAGCAGTGAAACCCCAGCTATGGCGGGAGTACTCTCCTACGAGCAGTACTTC
CASSETPAMAGVLSYEQYF
>17|TRBV7-6|TRBJ2-1|TRBD2
TGTGCCAGCAGCTTAGCGGGACTAGCGGGAGTGAACAATGAGCAGTTCTTC
CASSLAGLAGVNNEQFF
>15|TRBV7-9|TRBJ2-7|-
TGTGCCAGCAGCTTAGAGACAGGAGTCGCCTACGAGCAGTACTTC
CASSLETGVAYEQYF
>12|TRBV7-5|TRBJ1-5|-
TGTGCCAGAAGCTCTCCCAATCAGCCCCAGCATTTT
CARSSPNQPQHF
>13|TRBV28|TRBJ1-1|-
TGTGCCAGCAGTACCCCAGGGAGGGGTGAAGCTTTCTTT
CASSTPGRGEAFF
>15|TRBV7-9|TRBJ1-3|-
TGTGCCAGCAGCTTACTAAACAGGGCTGGAAACACCATATATTTT
CASSLLNRAGNTIYF
>15|TRBV6-5|TRBJ1-2|TRBD1
TGTGCCAGCAGCCGACACCTCACAGGGGCAGAGGGCTACACCTTC
CASSRHLTGAEGYTF
>20|TRBV4-1|TRBJ2-2|TRBD1
TGCGCCAGCAGCCAAGATTGGTGGGGCCGGGACAGGGGGTTCACCGGGGAGCTGTTTTTT
CASSQDWWGRDRGFTGELFF
>16|TRBV9|TRBJ2-5|-
TGTGCCAGCAGCGTAGGCGGGACAGATTTTCAAGAGACCCAGTACTTC
CASSVGGTDFQETQYF
>16|TRBV9|TRBJ1-2|-
TGTGCCAGCAGCTCAAGAGGACAGCTACTTAACTATGGCTACACCTTC
CASSSRGQLLNYGYTF
>14|TRBV28|TRBJ1-1|-
TGTGCCAGCAGTTTTCGGAGAGGGGGCACTGAAGCTTTCTTT
CASSFRRGGTEAFF
>13|TRBV6-6|TRBJ1-2|-
TGTGCCAGCAGTTACGATAGTAGCTATGGCTACACCTTC
CASSYDSSYGYTF
>14|TRBV5-1|TRBJ2-1|-
TGCGCCAGCAGCCTCCCCTCCGAGGGTAATGAGCAGTTCTTC
CASSLPSEGNEQFF
>15|TRBV27|TRBJ2-7|TRBD1
TGTGCCAGCAGTTTATTGGGGACAGGGTCCTACGAGCAGTACTTC
CASSLLGTGSYEQYF
>15|TRBV19|TRBJ2-7|TRBD1
TGTGCCAGTAGTCTTGGACAGGGTATAGGCGACGAGCAGTACTTC
CASSLGQGIGDEQYF
>15|TRBV19|TRBJ2-1|-
TGTGCCAGTAGTATAACCGGTGTGTCCTACAATGAGCAGTTCTTC
CASSITGVSYNEQFF
>13|TRBV29-1|TRBJ2-2|TRBD2
TGCAGCGTGAGCGGGAGTGGCACCGGGGAGCTGTTTTTT
CSVSGSGTGELFF
>14|TRBV7-9|TRBJ1-5|-
TGTGCCAGCAGCACAGGCCAGGGGAATCAGCCCCAGCATTTT
CASSTGQGNQPQHF
>11|TRBV2|TRBJ2-3|TRBD2
TGTGCCAGCCCCGGAGGGACTAAGCAGTATTTT
CASPGGTKQYF
>14|TRBV28|TRBJ1-2|TRBD1
TGTGCCATCTCACCCGGGACAGGGGTCTATGGCTACACCTTC
CAISPGTGVYGYTF
>15|TRBV19|TRBJ1-2|TRBD1
TGTGCCAGTAGTATAGGGGGACAGGGGTTTCATGGCTACACCTTC
CASSIGGQGFHGYTF
>14|TRBV7-2|TRBJ2-3|-
TGTGCCAGCAGCTTTGCGGGCTCGACAGATACGCAGTATTTT
CASSFAGSTDTQYF
>15|TRBV19|TRBJ1-5|TRBD1
TGTGCCAGTAGCCCGCGACAGGGCGGAGGAGGGCCCCAGCATTTT
CASSPRQGGGGPQHF
>14|TRBV5-1|TRBJ2-7|-
TGCGCCAGCAGCAGAGACAGAACCGCCTACGAGCAGTACTTC
CASSRDRTAYEQYF
>15|TRBV4-1|TRBJ2-5|-
TGCGCCAGCAGCCAAGATCCTGACTGGGAGGAGACCCAGTACTTC
CASSQDPDWEETQYF
>16|TRBV4-2|TRBJ2-3|TRBD2
TGTGCCAGCAGCCGGCGTAGCGCGGGGGACACAGATACGCAGTATTTT
CASSRRSAGDTDTQYF
>17|TRBV30|TRBJ2-5|TRBD2
TGTGCCTGGACTAGCGGGAGGATTGGGGATTGGGGAGAGACCCAGTACTTC
CAWTSGRIGDWGETQYF
>16|TRBV4-2|TRBJ2-7|TRBD1
TGTGCCAGCAGCCAGGGATGGACAGGGGCCGCCTACGAGCAGTACTTC
CASSQGWTGAAYEQYF
>16|TRBV19|TRBJ1-2|TRBD1
TGTGCCAGTAGTATCATTGGGACAGTGACTAACTATGGCTACACCTTC
CASSIIGTVTNYGYTF
>14|TRBV19|TRBJ2-1|TRBD2
TGTGCCAGTAGTGCTATAGCGGGGTACAATGAGCAGTTCTTC
CASSAIAGYNEQFF
>13|TRBV5-1|TRBJ1-2|-
TGCGCCAGCAGCTTGGGTCCAAGAGGAGGCTACACCTTC
CASSLGPRGGYTF
>13|TRBV30|TRBJ2-7|-
TGTGCCTGGAGTGGGGGGAGGAGCTACGAGCAGTACTTC
CAWSGGRSYEQYF
>18|TRBV5-1|TRBJ2-6|TRBD1
TGCGCCAGCAGCTTCTCCGGGACAGGGCTATCTGGGGCCAACGTCCTGACTTTC
CASSFSGTGLSGANVLTF
>15|TRBV6-1|TRBJ2-7|TRBD2
TGTGCCAGCAGCACGCTAGCGGCCAGCTCCTACGAGCAGTACTTC
CASSTLAASSYEQYF
>15|TRBV7-2|TRBJ1-3|-
TGTGCCAGCAGCTCCTGGACAGTTACTGGAAACACCATATATTTT
CASSSWTVTGNTIYF
>14|TRBV6-5|TRBJ1-4|TRBD1
TGTGCCAGCAGTTACCGGACAGGGAGCGAAAAACTGTTTTTT
CASSYRTGSEKLFF
>15|TRBV27|TRBJ1-2|TRBD1
TGTGCCAGCAGTGAATGGGACAGGGGGTTCGGGGGCTACACCTTC
CASSEWDRGFGGYTF
>12|TRBV7-2|TRBJ1-2|-
TGTGCCAGCAGCTCCTTTAACTATGGCTACACCTTC
CASSSFNYGYTF
>14|TRBV28|TRBJ1-2|TRBD1
TGTGCCAGCAGGCCGACAGGGGATCACTATGGCTACACCTTC
CASRPTGDHYGYTF
>14|TRBV9|TRBJ2-7|-
TGTGCCAGCAGCGTGGCCGGGTCCCCCTACGAGCAGTACTTC
CASSVAGSPYEQYF
>13|TRBV19|TRBJ2-7|-
TGTGCCAGTAGTGCGACGGGTCTCTACGAGCAGTACTTC
CASSATGLYEQYF
>16|TRBV7-2|TRBJ2-7|TRBD2
TGTGCCAGCAGCTTAGGAGATAGCGGGAGGTCCTACGAGCAGTACTTC
CASSLGDSGRSYEQYF
>16|TRBV5-1|TRBJ1-6|-
TGCGCCAGCAGCTTGGAGGGAGGGGCGAGGGCCTCACCCCTCCACTTT
CASSLEGGARASPLHF
>21|TRBV19|TRBJ2-7|TRBD1
TGTGCCAGTAGTAGAAGACGAGGGTACGACGGGACAGGAGACATTTACTACGAGCAGTACTTC
CASSRRRGYDGTGDIYYEQYF
>14|TRBV7-3|TRBJ1-1|-
TGTGCCAGCAGCCCGACAGGAGGAACCACTGAAGCTTTCTTT
CASSPTGGTTEAFF